Reported below is one T cell receptor beta chain. Its antigen is as yet unknown. With random hexamers, reverse transcription was performed on about 0.5 to 1 ug of RNA. Amplification of TCR beta CDR3 across 54 Vbeta and 13 Jbeta was performed with immunoSEQ multiplex PCR. From the immunoSEQ multiplex PCR reads, TCRdb called clonotypes with MiXCR, one entry per CDR3 protein. The sample lists roughly 180,000 distinct CDR3 sequences; roughly 94% were seen once. This sample is drawn from a study of CD8 T cells in Susac syndrome. At the level of the study: Patients with Susac syndrome were therapy-naive, treated with corticosteroids, or treated with intravenous immunoglobulin alone when blood was collected. Findings and caveats of the study: Clonal expansion was not observed in the Susac syndrome CD4+ T cell repertoires.

In contrast to the negatively isolated CD8+ and CD4+ T cells, TEMRA cells were FACS-enriched. The CDR3 runs 13 residues. Germline CDR1 is KGHDR and CDR2 is SFDVKD. Trimming cost V 5 bases and J 2 bases, with 9 bases left between them. The V gene is TRBV24-1, the J gene TRBJ2-7, with D perhaps matching TRBD2 (6 bases). The receptor was isolated from a human donor with Susac syndrome. The specimen sequenced was CD4+ T cells from PBMCs. CDR3 nucleotides: TGTGCCACCAGTGGGGGGGTTCCCTACGAGCAGTACTTC. Translation: CATSGGVPYEQYF.